Shown below are 30 T cell receptor beta chains from a single sample sequenced in a study of cytomegalovirus exposure and HLA in healthy donors. Researchers ran the PCR with 60 Vbeta and 13 Jbeta primers. Assay used: immunoSEQ multiplex PCR; TCRdb lists only in-frame clones, some missing. The data contain tens of thousands of clones, roughly 77% of them singletons. The source material was PBMCs. All receptors come from a man aged 40-49 years in good health and CMV-seronegative.

The rearrangement joins TRBV18 to TRBJ1-1; tentatively, D is TRBD1 (5 bases). Trimming took off 4 bases at V and 4 bases at J, with 10 bases between the two ends. CDR3 length: 13 amino acids. Per germline, CDR1 KGHSH and CDR2 LQKENI. The CDR3 DNA follows: TGTGCCAGCTCACTCCCGGGGGGCACTGAAGCTTTCTTT. This gives the protein CASSLPGGTEAFF.

A single count supports this clone. This CDR3 is also generated by other DNA sequences in the sample. The V and J genes are TRBV5-1 and TRBJ1-4; D is possibly TRBD1 (5 bases). The length of the CDR3 is 14 residues. Germline CDR1 is SGHRS and CDR2 is YFSETQ. The V gene lost 0 bases and the J gene lost 7 bases, with 10 bases spanning the gap. CDR3 residues: CASSLDRGGEKLFF. CDR3 nucleotides: TGCGCCAGCAGCTTGGATAGGGGAGGTGAAAAACTGTTTTTT.

The J gene is TRBJ1-4, the V gene TRBV6-5; a weak D match, TRBD1 (5 bases). The V gene lost 6 bases and the J gene lost 4 bases, with 12 bases spanning the gap. Germline-derived CDR1 and CDR2 are MNHEY and SVGAGI. The CDR3 covers 14 residues. CDR3 nucleotide sequence: TGTGCCAGCAGCCACGACAGACTTAATGAAAAACTGTTTTTT. Translating it yields CASSHDRLNEKLFF.

The chain combines TRBV28 with TRBJ2-3, with a tentative D call TRBD1 (5 bases). Germline lookup yields CDR1 MDHEN and CDR2 SYDVKM. V was cut by 6 bases and J by 1 base, with 11 bases left in between. This CDR3 contains 14 residues. CDR3 protein: CASRRQFRTDTQYF. Written as DNA, the CDR3 is TGTGCCAGCAGGCGACAGTTTCGCACAGATACGCAGTATTTT.

The chain combines TRBV2 with TRBJ2-1; possible D gene TRBD1, 6 bases. With 0 bases removed from V and 14 bases from J, the gap between germline ends came to 14 bases. This CDR3 is 13 amino acids long. CDR1 is SNHLY and CDR2 is FYNNEI in the germline V gene. The chain's CDR3 is CASSEAVQGQKFF. CDR3 bases: TGTGCCAGCAGTGAAGCGGTACAGGGTCAGAAGTTCTTC.

The chain couples TRBV18 to TRBJ2-1; D may be TRBD1 (6 bases). Trimming left V 1 base short and J 8 bases short, with 18 bases between. Germline V gene data show CDR1 as KGHSH and CDR2 as LQKENI. This CDR3 has 16 residues. CDR3 sequence: CASSPRVRDTGHEQFF. The CDR3 region has the DNA TGTGCCAGCTCACCACGGGTTCGGGACACCGGGCATGAGCAGTTCTTC.

The rearrangement links TRBV4-2 to TRBJ1-5; 7 bases map to TRBD1. This CDR3 comprises 17 residues. V was pared by 1 base and J by 6 bases, with 12 bases of the junction left unmatched. Germline CDR1 LGHNA, CDR2 YNFKEQ. CDR3 sequence (DNA): TGTGCCAGCAGCCAAGGGACAGGACGTCAACAGGGTCAGCCCCAGCATTTT. Translation: CASSQGTGRQQGQPQHF.

The rearrangement links TRBV5-1 to TRBJ2-1; 10 bases fit TRBD2. This CDR3 region has 16 residues. The junction had 9 bases not matched to a gene; V was cut back by 0 bases and J by 9 bases. Germline assignment: CDR1 SGHRS and CDR2 YFSETQ. For the CDR3, the DNA is TGCGCCAGCAGCTTGGTAGGGAGCGGGAGGGCCAGTGAGCAGTTCTTC. It translates to CASSLVGSGRASEQFF.

This sequence joins TRBV5-1 and TRBJ2-1; D remains ambiguous. Trimming took 2 bases from V and 8 from J, leaving 8 bases between them. The CDR3 is 12 amino acids. The V gene's germline CDR1 is SGHRS and CDR2 YFSETQ. CDR3 DNA: TGCGCCAGCAGCTTACAAGTCGATGAGCAGTTCTTC. This gives the protein CASSLQVDEQFF.

The chain has TRBV11-2 and TRBJ1-6, with D tentatively TRBD1 (5 bases). V was cut by 2 bases and J by 0 bases, with 14 bases left in between. Per germline, CDR1 SGHAT and CDR2 FQNNGV. This CDR3 comprises 18 residues. CDR3: CASSLLGRTISYNSPLHF. CDR3 DNA: TGTGCCAGCAGCTTACTGGGGAGGACAATCTCCTATAATTCACCCCTCCACTTT.

The V gene is TRBV4-1, the J gene TRBJ2-2; 8 bases line up with TRBD1. The CDR3 extends over 16 amino acids. Germline CDR1 MGHRA, CDR2 YSYEKL. V lost 4 bases to trimming and J lost 2 bases; unmatched junction nucleotides: 6. CDR3 in DNA: TGCGCCAGCAGCCCCCACAGGGGGAGAAACACCGGGGAGCTGTTTTTT. Amino acids: CASSPHRGRNTGELFF.

This clone was observed a handful of times. The rearrangement uses TRBV19 and TRBJ2-1, with 9 positions matching TRBD2. Germline CDR1 and CDR2: LNHDA and SQIVND (reference sequence). This CDR3 is 15 amino acids long. V shed 3 bases, J shed 7 bases, and the junction held 7 bases outside the gene matches. This chain's CDR3 is CASSIIAGAGNEQFF. The DNA of the CDR3 is TGTGCCAGTAGTATCATAGCGGGAGCTGGAAATGAGCAGTTCTTC.

J is TRBJ1-2 and V is TRBV28; 7 bases line up with TRBD1. V lost 5 bases and J lost 8; bases outside the gene matches: 5. The CDR3 totals 12 residues. CDR1 and CDR2 (germline): MDHEN, SYDVKM. The DNA for the CDR3 is TGTGCCAGCAGTCAGACAGGGCTCGGCTACACCTTC. It encodes CASSQTGLGYTF.

This clone has just a few counts. This chain joins TRBV6-6 and TRBJ1-2, with a tentative D call TRBD1 (6 bases). There are 15 residues in the CDR3. CDR1 and CDR2 from the germline V gene are MNHNY and SVGAGI (reference sequence). V gave up 0 bases and J gave up 8 bases, with 16 bases separating them. The CDR3 sequence: CASSYSTGPGGGYTF. The CDR3, as DNA: TGTGCCAGCAGTTACTCAACAGGGCCGGGAGGCGGCTACACCTTC.

The V call is TRBV28, the J call TRBJ1-1; no clear D gene. The CDR3 is made up of 13 amino acids. Germline CDR1 reads MDHEN; CDR2 reads SYDVKM. V dropped 7 bases and J dropped 4 bases, with 13 bases sitting between them. CDR3 nucleotides: TGTGCCAGCAAGGTTCTCGGAGGCACTGAAGCTTTCTTT. It codes for CASKVLGGTEAFF.

CDR3 nucleotides: TGTGCCAGTCAATTGGCCAGGGGCGGTGAAAAACTGTTTTTT. Translation gives CASQLARGGEKLFF. The chain employs TRBV19 and TRBJ1-4; perhaps TRBD1 as D (6 bases). V was clipped by 8 bases and J by 7 bases, with 17 bases between them. CDR1 and CDR2 from the germline V gene are LNHDA and SQIVND (reference sequence). This CDR3 has 14 amino acids.

V is TRBV7-9 and J is TRBJ1-1; 7 bases align to TRBD1. V lost 2 bases to trimming and J lost 7 bases; unmatched junction nucleotides: 4. The CDR3 sequence is 13 residues long. The germline CDR1 and CDR2 sequences are SEHNR and FQNEAQ (reference sequence). CDR3 DNA sequence: TGTGCCAGCAGCTTAATTCGGGACAGTGAAGCTTTCTTT. This codes for CASSLIRDSEAFF.

This clone was detected a few times. J is TRBJ1-2 and V is TRBV6-5; weak D call: TRBD1 (5 bases). V lost 1 base, J lost 4 bases, and 16 bases lay in between. Germline CDR1 is MNHEY and CDR2 is SVGAGI. This CDR3 is built from 16 residues. In DNA, the CDR3 is TGTGCCAGCAGTTACTACACAGCCGGGACTCCCTATGGCTACACCTTC. Encoded protein: CASSYYTAGTPYGYTF.

This clone was observed once. The rearrangement links TRBV27 to TRBJ2-7; 10 nucleotides align to TRBD2. The CDR3 consists of 17 residues. Germline-derived CDR1 and CDR2 are MNHEY and SMNVEV (reference sequence). The V and J ends lost 5 bases and 1 base, in that order; junction bases with no gene match: 11. The CDR3 bases are TGTGCCAGCAGTGGGGGTTCACTAGCGGGACTATCCTACGAGCAGTACTTC. Encoded protein: CASSGGSLAGLSYEQYF.

The chain joins TRBV2 to TRBJ2-1; D not certain. The CDR3 has 15 residues. In germline, CDR1 is SNHLY, CDR2 FYNNEI. V dropped 4 bases and J dropped 4 bases, with 14 bases sitting between them. The CDR3 DNA is TGTGCCAGCAGTGTTTCAGACTTAGAATACAATGAGCAGTTCTTC. Translation: CASSVSDLEYNEQFF.

This clone appeared a single time. The V call is TRBV29-1, the J call TRBJ2-3, with TRBD2 identical over 8 bases. V was clipped by 7 bases and J by 4 bases; unmatched bases: 13. This CDR3 has 15 residues. Per the germline V gene, CDR1 is SQVTM and CDR2 is ANQGSEA. CDR3 in amino acids: CSGHTGLGYADTQYF. In DNA, the CDR3 is TGCAGCGGTCACACGGGACTAGGATACGCAGATACGCAGTATTTT.

The chain is built from TRBV11-3 and TRBJ1-2; D is unresolved. Between the trimmed V and J ends, which lost 6 bases and 3 bases, there was a span of 11 bases. Germline V gene lookup returns CDR1 SGHNT and CDR2 YENEEA. The CDR3 is 13 residues long. CDR3 sequence (DNA): TGTGCCAGCAGAGACCAGGAGGACTATGGCTACACCTTC. Amino acid sequence: CASRDQEDYGYTF.

To note about this clone: At the DNA level, this CDR3 is encoded by other sequences in the same sample as well. V usage is TRBV30 and J usage is TRBJ1-5; D might be TRBD1 (6 bases). The CDR3 sequence is 15 residues long. CDR1 is GTSNPN, CDR2 SVGIG, per germline (reference sequence). Trimming pared 0 bases from V and 0 bases from J, leaving 9 bases between. The CDR3 sequence: CAWSVGQYSNQPQHF. CDR3 in DNA: TGTGCCTGGAGTGTAGGACAGTATAGCAATCAGCCCCAGCATTTT.

This chain joins TRBV4-2 and TRBJ1-6, with D possibly matching TRBD1 (6 bases). Germline CDR1 LGHNA, CDR2 YNFKEQ. The CDR3 is 16 residues long. V lost 0 bases and J lost 5, with 11 bases in between. In DNA form, the CDR3 reads TGTGCCAGCAGCCAAGAACAGGGAAGCGATAATTCACCCCTCCACTTT. Translating gives CASSQEQGSDNSPLHF.

The genes are TRBV28 and TRBJ2-1, with D perhaps matching TRBD1 (6 bases). The germline V gene encodes CDR1 MDHEN and CDR2 SYDVKM. Trimming shortened V by 4 bases and J by 10 bases, and 17 bases separated the two germline ends. The CDR3 runs 14 residues. The CDR3 is CASSYPSGVYEQFF. The CDR3 DNA follows: TGTGCCAGCAGTTATCCCTCAGGGGTATACGAGCAGTTCTTC.

Here the CDR3 reads CASSSGTGPNEKLFF. CDR3 bases: TGCGCCAGCAGCTCCGGGACAGGGCCTAATGAAAAACTGTTTTTT. The chain is built from TRBV5-1 and TRBJ1-4; 9 bases match TRBD1. This CDR3 is built from 15 residues. Germline CDR1 and CDR2: SGHRS and YFSETQ. V was pared by 3 bases and J by 3 bases, with 3 bases of the junction left unmatched.

V gene TRBV27 combines with J gene TRBJ2-7; 14 bases align to TRBD2. The V and J ends lost 3 bases and 5 bases, in that order; junction bases with no gene match: 3. This CDR3 comprises 15 residues. Germline lookup yields CDR1 MNHEY and CDR2 SMNVEV (reference sequence). The CDR3 bases are TGTGCCAGCAGTTTGGGGACTAGCGGGAGTAACGAGCAGTACTTC. Amino acids: CASSLGTSGSNEQYF.

V is TRBV5-4 and J is TRBJ1-4; 7 bases match TRBD1. The CDR3 runs to 15 residues. CDR1 SGHNT and CDR2 YYREEE come from the germline V gene (reference sequence). V was clipped by 3 bases and J by 7 bases; unmatched bases: 9. CDR3 amino acids: CASSSSGQRAEKLFF. The CDR3 nucleotides are TGTGCCAGCAGCTCCTCGGGACAGCGGGCTGAAAAACTGTTTTTT.

This sequence joins TRBV4-1 and TRBJ2-7; 10 nucleotides agree with TRBD2. V shed 1 base and J 1 base; nucleotides not matched to a gene: 1. The CDR3 spans 15 residues. The germline CDR1 and CDR2 sequences are MGHRA and YSYEKL. The CDR3, as DNA: TGCGCCAGCAGCCAAGTACTAGCGGGGTCCTACGAGCAGTACTTC. This encodes CASSQVLAGSYEQYF.

The chain links TRBV29-1 to TRBJ2-7, with D perhaps TRBD1 (5 bases). Germline V lookup: CDR1 SQVTM, CDR2 ANQGSEA. V was trimmed by 2 bases and J by 5 bases, leaving 10 bases between them. CDR3 length: 12 residues. This CDR3 is CSVESGPDEQYF. CDR3 DNA: TGCAGCGTTGAATCAGGGCCCGACGAGCAGTACTTC.